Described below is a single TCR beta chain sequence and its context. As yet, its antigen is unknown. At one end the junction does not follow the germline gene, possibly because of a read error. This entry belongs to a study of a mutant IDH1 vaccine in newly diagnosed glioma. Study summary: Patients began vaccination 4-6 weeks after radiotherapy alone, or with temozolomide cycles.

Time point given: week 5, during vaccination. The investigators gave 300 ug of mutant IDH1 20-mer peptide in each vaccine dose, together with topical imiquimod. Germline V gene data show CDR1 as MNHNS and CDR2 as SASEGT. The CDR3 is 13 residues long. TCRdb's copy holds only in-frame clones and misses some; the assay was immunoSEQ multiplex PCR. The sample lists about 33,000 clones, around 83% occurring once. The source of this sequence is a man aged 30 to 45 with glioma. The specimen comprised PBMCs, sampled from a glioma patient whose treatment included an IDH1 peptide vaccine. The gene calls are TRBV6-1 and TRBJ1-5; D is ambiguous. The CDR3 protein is CASGEVVGQPQHF. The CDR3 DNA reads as TGTGCCAGCGGTGAGGTAGTCGGTCAGCCCCAGCATTTT.